Sequencing of this T cell receptor beta chain was carried out in a study of cytomegalovirus exposure and HLA in healthy donors. General study points: For TCR beta chains, V- and J-gene trimming was later linked to a missense DCLRE1C variant.

The PCR used 60 Vbeta and 13 Jbeta primers. Only in-frame clones appear in the TCRdb table, and some are missing; sequencing was by immunoSEQ multiplex PCR. The sample lists 85,000 to 90,000 clones, about 72% occurring once. CDR3 length equals 15 residues. Germline CDR1 and CDR2: SGHRS and YFSETQ. Trimming stripped 0 bases from V and 3 bases from J, with 13 bases between. Concerning this clone: Its antigen is currently unknown.

J is TRBJ2-7 and V is TRBV5-1, with TRBD2 as a possible D gene (5 bases). This sequence was found in a man between 25 and 39 years old in good health and CMV-seronegative. Sequenced material: PBMCs. CDR3 sequence (DNA): TGCGCCAGCAGCTTGGTGGGAGAGAGCCACTACGAGCAGTACTTC. Protein sequence: CASSLVGESHYEQYF.